Below are 10 T cell receptor beta chains sequenced from a single sample in a study of blood T cell repertoires in COVID-19. The method was immunoSEQ multiplex PCR; TCRdb's version includes in-frame clones alone and lacks a portion of them. The sample shows 130,000 to 150,000 clones, around 84% of them seen only once. Material: peripheral blood. The origin of the receptors is a human donor with acute or convalescent COVID-19. The donor label of this sample is uncertain.

The chain uses TRBV28 and TRBJ1-1; 10 bases fit TRBD1. The CDR3 is 16 residues long. Germline assignment: CDR1 MDHEN and CDR2 SYDVKM. J lost 3 bases, V lost 4 bases, and 8 bases had no gene match. The CDR3 spells CASSYPGQGLYTEAFF. In DNA form, the CDR3 reads TGTGCCAGCAGTTATCCGGGACAGGGGTTGTACACTGAAGCTTTCTTT.

This chain connects TRBV5-1 to TRBJ1-2; 9 bases are shared with TRBD1. The germline V gene encodes CDR1 SGHRS and CDR2 YFSETQ. The V and J ends lost 2 bases and 4 bases, in that order; junction bases with no gene match: 9. The CDR3 is made up of 16 amino acids. CDR3 sequence: CASSLGRTGEGYGYTF. CDR3 bases: TGCGCCAGCAGCTTAGGGCGGACAGGGGAAGGCTATGGCTACACCTTC.

The chain joins TRBV19 to TRBJ2-1; the match to TRBD1 covers 9 bases. V was clipped by 1 base and J by 5 bases; unmatched bases: 21. This CDR3 contains 21 residues. Germline V lookup: CDR1 LNHDA, CDR2 SQIVND (reference sequence). DNA for the CDR3: TGTGCCAGTAGTATAGCACAGGGGGCAGTGGCTCCCTTAGGGAACGACAATGAGCAGTTCTTC. It codes for CASSIAQGAVAPLGNDNEQFF.

The genes are TRBV30 and TRBJ1-2; perhaps TRBD1 as D (6 bases). Germline values: CDR1 GTSNPN, CDR2 SVGIG (reference sequence). This CDR3 region has 13 residues. With 1 base removed from V and 7 bases from J, the gap between germline ends came to 13 bases. The CDR3, as DNA: TGTGCCTGGAGTGAGTCGTCCAGGGGTGGCTACACCTTC. Residues: CAWSESSRGGYTF.

This clone was seen a handful of times. This chain links TRBV28 with TRBJ1-1; the D gene is possibly TRBD1 (5 bases). This CDR3 is 15 amino acids long. Germline V gives CDR1 MDHEN, CDR2 SYDVKM. V shed 6 bases and J shed 3 bases, with 17 bases lying between them. CDR3 residues: CASSPTGGYDTEAFF. The CDR3, as DNA: TGTGCCAGCAGCCCAACGGGGGGGTACGACACTGAAGCTTTCTTT.

V and J are TRBV7-2 and TRBJ2-7; TRBD1 is a possible D gene (6 bases). Germline assignment: CDR1 SGHTA and CDR2 FQGNSA. This CDR3 spans 15 amino acids. V was trimmed by 1 base and J by 2 bases, leaving 12 bases between them. CDR3 amino acids: CASSLGQGITYEQYF. The CDR3 coding sequence is TGTGCCAGCAGCTTAGGTCAGGGGATCACCTACGAGCAGTACTTC.

V and J are TRBV19 and TRBJ1-2; the D gene is possibly TRBD1 (5 bases). Germline V CDR1 and CDR2: LNHDA, SQIVND (reference sequence). The CDR3 runs to 13 residues. Trimming left V 5 bases short and J 3 bases short, with 10 bases between. CDR3 sequence: CASSGGDYYGYTF. CDR3 DNA: TGTGCCAGTAGTGGCGGGGACTACTATGGCTACACCTTC.

In its sample, this clone was seen once. V is TRBV5-1 and J is TRBJ2-3, with TRBD1 matching over 7 bases. V gave up 4 bases and J gave up 2 bases; unmatched junction bases: 4. The CDR3 runs 14 residues. Germline CDR1 SGHRS, CDR2 YFSETQ. CDR3 coding DNA: TGCGCCAGCAGCCCGGGACAGACCACAGATACGCAGTATTTT. Translated, it gives CASSPGQTTDTQYF.

Only a few counts were recorded for this clone. The chain has TRBV24-1 and TRBJ2-1, with 7 bases that match TRBD2. Germline CDR1 is KGHDR and CDR2 is SFDVKD. The CDR3 length is 16 residues. V shed 4 bases and J 3 bases; nucleotides not matched to a gene: 8. In DNA, the CDR3 is TGTGCCACCAGTGAGGAGGCGGGAGCGGTCTACAATGAGCAGTTCTTC. Translated: CATSEEAGAVYNEQFF.

V gene TRBV5-6 combines with J gene TRBJ2-7; 7 nucleotides line up with TRBD2. The germline V gene encodes CDR1 SGHDT and CDR2 YYEEEE. V shed 0 bases and J 3 bases; nucleotides not matched to a gene: 15. This CDR3 contains 18 residues. CDR3 nucleotide sequence: TGTGCCAGCAGCTTGGTCCGGAGGGACTGGCGGGAGTACTACGAGCAGTACGTC. As protein: CASSLVRRDWREYYEQYV.